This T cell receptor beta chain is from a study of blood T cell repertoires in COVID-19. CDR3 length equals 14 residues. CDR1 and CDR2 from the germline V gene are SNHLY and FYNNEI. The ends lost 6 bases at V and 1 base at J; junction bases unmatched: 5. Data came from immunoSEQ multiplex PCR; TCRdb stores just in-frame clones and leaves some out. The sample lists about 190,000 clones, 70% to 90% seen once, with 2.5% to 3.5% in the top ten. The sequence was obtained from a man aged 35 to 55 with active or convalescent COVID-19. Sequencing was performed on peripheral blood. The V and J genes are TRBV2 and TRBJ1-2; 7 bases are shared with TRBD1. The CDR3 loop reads CASRTGQFNYGYTF. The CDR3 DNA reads TGTGCCAGCAGGACGGGACAGTTTAACTATGGCTACACCTTC. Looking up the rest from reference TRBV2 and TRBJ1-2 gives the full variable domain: EPEVTQTPSHQVTQMGQEVILRCVPISNHLYFYWYRQILGQKVEFLVSFYNNEISEKSEIFDDQFSVERPDGSNFTLKIRSTKLEDSAMYFCASRTGQFNYGYTFGSGTRLTVV.